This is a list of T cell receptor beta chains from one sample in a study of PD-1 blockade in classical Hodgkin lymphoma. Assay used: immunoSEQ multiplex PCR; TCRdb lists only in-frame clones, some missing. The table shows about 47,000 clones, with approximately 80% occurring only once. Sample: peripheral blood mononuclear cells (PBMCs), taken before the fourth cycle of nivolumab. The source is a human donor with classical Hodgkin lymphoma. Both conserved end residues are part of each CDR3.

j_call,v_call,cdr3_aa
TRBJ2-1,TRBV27,CASSHWQGASYNEQFF
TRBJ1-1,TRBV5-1,CASSTGTASEAFF
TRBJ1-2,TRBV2,CASSEDREEYGYTF
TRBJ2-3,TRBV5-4,CASSRHGGSGPDTQYF
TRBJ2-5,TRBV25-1,CASSELAGGGETQYF
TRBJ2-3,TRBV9,CASSAHRGITDTQYF
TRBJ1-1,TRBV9,CASSAGLHDTEAFF
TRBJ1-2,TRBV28,CASSSLNYGYTF
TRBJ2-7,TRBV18,CASSIDGSITPYEQYF
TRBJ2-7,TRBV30,CAWSVPSGRADEQYF
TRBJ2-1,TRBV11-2,CASSPQEVYNEQFF
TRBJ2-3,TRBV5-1,CASSLRTGSTDTQYF
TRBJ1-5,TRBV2,CASSSGVGNQPQHF
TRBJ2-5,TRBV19,CASSMFVIDQETQYF
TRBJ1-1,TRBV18,CASSPRGGTEAFF
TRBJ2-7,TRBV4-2,CASSLTGTDDEQYF
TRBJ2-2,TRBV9,CASSQTRTNTGELFF
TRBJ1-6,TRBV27,CATRQGLGSPLHF
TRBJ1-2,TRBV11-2,CASSLGTSGSYTF
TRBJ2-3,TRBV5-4,CASSLRLAGVTDTQYF
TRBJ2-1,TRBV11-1,CASSPLNQGIDEQFF
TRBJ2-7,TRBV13,CASSSGTGSLEQYF
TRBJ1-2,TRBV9,CASSEGGDPNYGYTF
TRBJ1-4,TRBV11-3,CASSFPTGGGNEKLFF
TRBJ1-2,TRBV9,CASSVVGSPDGGGYTF
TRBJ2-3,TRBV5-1,CASSLSGQGSDTQYF
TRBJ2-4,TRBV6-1,CASSIDGVKNIQYF
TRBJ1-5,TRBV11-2,CASSATGNSNQPQHF
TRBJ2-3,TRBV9,CASSGGLAVTDTQYF
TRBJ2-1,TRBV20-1,CSASLHNEQFF
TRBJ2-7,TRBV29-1,CSGAGRVMGPEQYF
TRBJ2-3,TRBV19,CASSGTSGDTDTQYF
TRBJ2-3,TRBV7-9,CASSSGGAGDTQYF
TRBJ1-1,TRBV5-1,CASSSRQGIWSEAFF
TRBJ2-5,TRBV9,CASSVGRGSETQYF
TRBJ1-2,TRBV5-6,CASSRGDFYYGYTF
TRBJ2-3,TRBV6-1,CASTDPLGTPPDTQYF
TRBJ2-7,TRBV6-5,CASRITSGSSEQYF
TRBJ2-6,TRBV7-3,CASSHGGSGANVLTF
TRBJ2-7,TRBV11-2,CASSPVSGGPYEQYF
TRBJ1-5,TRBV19,CASSMDSHQPQHF
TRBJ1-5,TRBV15,CATSSGSGSNQPQHF
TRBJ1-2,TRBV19,CASSMTGVGGYTF
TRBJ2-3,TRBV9,CASSSTGGGTDTQYF
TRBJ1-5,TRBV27,CASSRRGDNSNQPQHF
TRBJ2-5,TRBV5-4,CASSEPGQGKETQYF
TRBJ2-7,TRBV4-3,CASSQTGTAKQYF
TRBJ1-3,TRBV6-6,CASKYGLWGSGNTIYF
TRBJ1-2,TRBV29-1,CSVEEGVGGGYTF
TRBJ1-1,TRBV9,CASSPWTGANTEAFF
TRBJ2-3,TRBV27,CASSFQGWDTQYF
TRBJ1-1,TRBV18,CASSSDTEAFF
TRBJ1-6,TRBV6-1,CASSKEGSPLHF
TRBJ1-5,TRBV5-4,CASSGGPYSNQPQHF
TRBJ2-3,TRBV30,CAWTLGRTDTQYF
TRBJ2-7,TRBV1,CTRRGTSSYEQYF